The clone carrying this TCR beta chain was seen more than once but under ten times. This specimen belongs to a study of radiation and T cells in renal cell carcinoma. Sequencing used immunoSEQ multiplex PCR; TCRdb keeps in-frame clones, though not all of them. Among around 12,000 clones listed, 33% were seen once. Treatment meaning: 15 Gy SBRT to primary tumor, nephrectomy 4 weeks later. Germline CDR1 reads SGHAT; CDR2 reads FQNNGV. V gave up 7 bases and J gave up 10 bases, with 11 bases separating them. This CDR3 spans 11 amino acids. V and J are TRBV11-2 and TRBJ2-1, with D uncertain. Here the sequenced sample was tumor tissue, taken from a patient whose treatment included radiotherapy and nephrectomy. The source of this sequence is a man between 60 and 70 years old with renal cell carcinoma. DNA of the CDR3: TGTGCCAGCACCCTGCAGCAGGAGCAGTTCTTC. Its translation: CASTLQQEQFF.